What follows describes a single T cell receptor beta chain. This entry comes from a study of technical replicates of blood from several donors. In germline, CDR1 is MDHEN, CDR2 SYDVKM. The CDR3 totals 15 residues. Trimming cost V 6 bases and J 7 bases; bases outside gene matches: 12. Sequencing was performed with immunoSEQ multiplex PCR; in TCRdb, only in-frame clones are kept and a portion is missing. The data show some 79,000 clones, approximately 94% seen once. The source material was T cells isolated from PBMCs. The sequence was obtained from a human donor in good health. J is TRBJ2-7 and V is TRBV28; 10 nucleotides agree with TRBD1. The CDR3, as DNA: TGTGCCAGCAGAGGGGGGACAGGGGTCAGAGGGGAGCAGTACTTC. Translation: CASRGGTGVRGEQYF.